This T cell receptor (beta chain) came from a study of cytomegalovirus exposure and HLA in healthy donors. Overall study context: From about 200 million T cells, an earlier analysis saw around 120 million unique TCR beta sequences.

These donors counted as nominally healthy when sampled, but unrecorded immune exposures were likely. The CDR3 is 15 amino acids. Germline V gene sequence: CDR1 KGHSH, CDR2 LQKENI. V was trimmed by 4 bases and J by 7 bases, leaving 14 bases between them. It was with 60 Vbeta and 13 Jbeta primers that the PCR ran. The data were produced by immunoSEQ multiplex PCR, yet TCRdb's version contains in-frame clones alone and is incomplete. The sample has some 190,000 clones; around four fifths are singletons. V gene TRBV18 combines with J gene TRBJ1-6, with D possibly being TRBD1 (6 bases). The source material was PBMCs. This TCR was sampled from a woman in her thirties in good health and CMV-seronegative. CDR3 sequence: CASSRNTGINSPLHF. CDR3 sequence (DNA): TGTGCCAGCTCACGAAACACAGGGATCAATTCACCCCTCCACTTT.